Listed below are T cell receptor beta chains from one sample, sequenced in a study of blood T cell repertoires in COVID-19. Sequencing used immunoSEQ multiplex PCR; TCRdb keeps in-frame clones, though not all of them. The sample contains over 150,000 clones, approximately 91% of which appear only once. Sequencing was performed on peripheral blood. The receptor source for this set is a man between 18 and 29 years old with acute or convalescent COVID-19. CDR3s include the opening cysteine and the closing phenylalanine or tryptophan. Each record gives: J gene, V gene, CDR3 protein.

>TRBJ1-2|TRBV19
CASSISSSLYGYTF
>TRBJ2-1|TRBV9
CASSVRGGAYNEQFF
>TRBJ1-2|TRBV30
CAWSVPPPTNLNYGYTF
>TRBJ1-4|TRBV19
CASSMQGQGNEKLFF
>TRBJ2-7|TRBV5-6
CASSRGAYEQYF
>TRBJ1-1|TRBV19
CASSPMGQSTEAFF
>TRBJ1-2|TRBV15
CATSRDSGTSFGYTF
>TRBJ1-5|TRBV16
CASSWTDYSNQPQHF
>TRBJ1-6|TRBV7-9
CASSLTGALGSPLHF
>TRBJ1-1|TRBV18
CASSPLSGGLMRNTEAFF
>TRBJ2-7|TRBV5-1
CASSPNPGTGGEQYF
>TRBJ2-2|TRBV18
CASSPPGRGGELIGELFF
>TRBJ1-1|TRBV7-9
CASSFGTMNTEAFF
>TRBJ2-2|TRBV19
CASSIRGGGNTGELFF
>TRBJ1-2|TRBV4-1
CASSQDPGHQNYGYTF
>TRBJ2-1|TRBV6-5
CASLPGLAGYNEQFF
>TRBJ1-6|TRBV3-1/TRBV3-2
CASSQETGNSPLHF
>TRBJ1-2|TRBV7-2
CASSLNSLQTYGYTF
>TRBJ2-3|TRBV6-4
CASSEGSGGDTQYF
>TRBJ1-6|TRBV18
CASSPKAGGIGNSPLHF